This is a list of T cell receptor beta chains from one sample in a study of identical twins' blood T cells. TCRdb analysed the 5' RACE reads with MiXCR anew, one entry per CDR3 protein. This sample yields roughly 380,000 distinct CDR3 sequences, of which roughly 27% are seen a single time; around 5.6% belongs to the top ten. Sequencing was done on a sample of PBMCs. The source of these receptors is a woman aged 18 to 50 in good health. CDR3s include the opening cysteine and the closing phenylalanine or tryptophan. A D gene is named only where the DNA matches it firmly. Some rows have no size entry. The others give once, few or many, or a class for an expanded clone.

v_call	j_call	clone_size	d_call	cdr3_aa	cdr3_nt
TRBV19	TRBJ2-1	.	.	CASSWSGAYNEQFF	TGTGCCAGTAGTTGGAGCGGAGCCTACAATGAGCAGTTCTTC
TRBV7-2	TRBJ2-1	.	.	CASSMTGGWYNEQFF	TGTGCCAGCAGCATGACAGGTGGTTGGTACAATGAGCAGTTCTTC
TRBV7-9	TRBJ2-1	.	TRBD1	CASSQGQGFYNEQFF	TGTGCCAGCAGCCAAGGACAGGGGTTTTACAATGAGCAGTTCTTC
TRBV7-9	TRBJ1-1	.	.	CASSSSFEQGRVTEAFF	TGTGCCAGCAGCTCATCCTTCGAACAGGGAAGGGTAACTGAAGCTTTCTTT
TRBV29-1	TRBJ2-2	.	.	CSVRSTGTGELFF	TGCAGCGTTAGGTCGACTGGCACCGGGGAGCTGTTTTTT
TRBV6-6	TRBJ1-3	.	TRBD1	CASSFRQGLRNTIYF	TGTGCCAGCAGTTTCCGACAGGGGCTCCGGAACACCATATATTTT
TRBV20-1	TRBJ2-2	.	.	CSARRSAGELFF	TGCAGTGCTAGACGGTCCGCCGGGGAGCTGTTTTTT
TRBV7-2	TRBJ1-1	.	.	CASSFREAGEAFF	TGTGCCAGCAGCTTTCGGGAGGCGGGAGAAGCTTTCTTT
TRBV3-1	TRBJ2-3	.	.	CASTEGGGQRTDTQYF	TGTGCCAGCACCGAGGGTGGAGGCCAAAGGACAGATACGCAGTATTTT
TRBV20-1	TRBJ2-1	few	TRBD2	CGAPRLAGGLAYNEQFF	TGCGGTGCGCCCAGACTAGCGGGGGGTCTAGCCTACAATGAGCAGTTCTTC
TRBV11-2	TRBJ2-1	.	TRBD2	CASSLLLASYNEQFF	TGTGCCAGCAGCTTACTACTAGCGTCCTACAATGAGCAGTTCTTC
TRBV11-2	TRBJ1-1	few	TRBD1	CASSSRGRGTEAFF	TGTGCCAGCAGCTCCCGAGGCAGGGGGACTGAAGCTTTCTTT
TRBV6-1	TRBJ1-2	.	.	CASSEVSSGYGYTF	TGTGCCAGCAGTGAAGTAAGTTCGGGATATGGCTACACCTTC
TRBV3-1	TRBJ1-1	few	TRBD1	CASSPSRGRDTEAFF	TGTGCCAGCAGCCCCTCCAGGGGGAGGGACACTGAAGCTTTCTTT
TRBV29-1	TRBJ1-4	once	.	CSVELRRNEKLFF	TGCAGCGTTGAACTGCGCAGGAATGAAAAACTGTTTTTT
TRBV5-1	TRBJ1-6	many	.	CASSLENSPLHF	TGCGCCAGCAGCTTGGAGAATTCACCCCTCCACTTT
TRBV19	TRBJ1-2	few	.	CASSGGVGYTF	TGTGCCAGTAGTGGAGGGGTTGGCTACACCTTC
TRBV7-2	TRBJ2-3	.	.	CASSRSLFTDTQYF	TGTGCCAGCAGCCGCTCACTATTTACTGATACGCAGTATTTT
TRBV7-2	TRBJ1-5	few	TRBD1	CASSQQGLNQPQHF	TGTGCCAGCAGCCAACAGGGGTTGAATCAGCCCCAGCATTTT
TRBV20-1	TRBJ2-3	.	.	CSARMGADTQYF	TGCAGTGCTAGAATGGGTGCAGATACGCAGTATTTT
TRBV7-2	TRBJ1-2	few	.	CASSLTGNSYGYTF	TGTGCCAGCAGCCTAACCGGGAACAGCTATGGCTACACCTTC
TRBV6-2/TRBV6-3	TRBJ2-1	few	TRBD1	CASSYTTGGSLLSYNEQFF	TGTGCCAGCAGTTACACAACAGGGGGGAGCCTCTTGTCCTACAATGAGCAGTTCTTC
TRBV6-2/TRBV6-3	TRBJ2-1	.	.	CASSGVAGDEQFF	TGTGCCAGCAGTGGCGTTGCTGGGGATGAGCAGTTCTTC
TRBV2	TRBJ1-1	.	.	CASSDPGYEAFF	TGTGCCAGCAGTGACCCCGGGTATGAAGCTTTCTTT
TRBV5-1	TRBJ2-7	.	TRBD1	CASSSQGVNYEQYF	TGCGCCAGCAGCTCGCAGGGGGTTAACTACGAGCAGTACTTC
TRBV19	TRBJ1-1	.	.	CASSIELAAEAFF	TGTGCCAGTAGTATCGAATTGGCTGCTGAAGCTTTCTTT
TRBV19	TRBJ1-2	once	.	CASSGSPGFTLYDYTF	TGTGCCAGTAGTGGATCTCCGGGATTCACACTCTATGACTACACCTTC
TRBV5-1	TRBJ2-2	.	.	CASSTAGPTNTGELFF	TGCGCCAGCAGCACTGCCGGGCCAACTAACACCGGGGAGCTGTTTTTT
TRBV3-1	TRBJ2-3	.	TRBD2	CASSPGLASTDTQYF	TGTGCCAGCAGCCCGGGACTAGCCAGCACAGATACGCAGTATTTT
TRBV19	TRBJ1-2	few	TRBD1	CASGTGIRGYTF	TGTGCCAGCGGGACAGGCATCCGAGGCTACACCTTC
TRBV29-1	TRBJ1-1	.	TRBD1	CSVVNLVGTVNTEAFF	TGCAGCGTTGTAAATTTAGTCGGGACAGTGAACACTGAAGCTTTCTTT
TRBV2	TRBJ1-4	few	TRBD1	CARRIPGQASRGLFF	TGTGCCAGACGGATCCCGGGACAGGCGTCTCGAGGCCTGTTTTTT
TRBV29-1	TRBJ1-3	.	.	CSVDWGSGNTIYF	TGCAGCGTTGATTGGGGCAGTGGAAACACCATATATTTT
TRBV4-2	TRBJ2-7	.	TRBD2	CARSQDGGSSYEQYF	TGTGCCAGAAGCCAAGATGGCGGGAGCTCCTACGAGCAGTACTTC
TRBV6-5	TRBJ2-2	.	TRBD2	CASSKLAGGPSGGLFF	TGTGCCAGCAGTAAACTAGCGGGAGGGCCGAGCGGGGGGCTGTTTTTT
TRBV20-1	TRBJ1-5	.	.	CSASPRGIPIHQPQHF	TGCAGTGCTAGTCCCAGGGGAATCCCCATTCATCAGCCCCAGCATTTT
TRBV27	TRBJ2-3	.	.	CASSPFGGAPDTQYF	TGTGCCAGCAGCCCCTTTGGGGGGGCGCCAGATACGCAGTATTTT
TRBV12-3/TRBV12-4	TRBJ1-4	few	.	CASSLDSLPEKLFF	TGTGCCAGCAGCCTAGACAGTCTTCCCGAAAAACTGTTTTTT
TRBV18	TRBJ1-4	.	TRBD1	CASSPPGQDEKLFF	TGTGCCAGCTCACCACCGGGACAGGATGAAAAACTGTTTTTT
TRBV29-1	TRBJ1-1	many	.	CSVAGRNTEAFF	TGCAGCGTTGCTGGGCGTAACACTGAAGCTTTCTTT
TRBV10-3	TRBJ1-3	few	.	CAIRGFGNTIYF	TGTGCCATCAGGGGATTTGGAAACACCATATATTTT
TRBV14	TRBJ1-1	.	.	CASREHTEAFF	TGTGCCAGCCGGGAGCACACTGAAGCTTTCTTT
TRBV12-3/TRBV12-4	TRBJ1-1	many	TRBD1	CASSSGQGGEVNTEAFF	TGTGCCAGCAGTTCGGGACAGGGGGGAGAGGTGAACACTGAAGCTTTCTTT
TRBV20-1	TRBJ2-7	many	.	CSARGLAEPYEQYF	TGCAGTGCTAGAGGCCTAGCTGAACCCTACGAGCAGTACTTC
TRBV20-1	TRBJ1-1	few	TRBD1	CSAGQGLGWGAIF	TGCAGTGCGGGACAGGGTCTGGGGTGGGGAGCTATCTTT
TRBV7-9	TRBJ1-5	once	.	CASSFTADQPQHF	TGTGCCAGCAGCTTCACCGCGGATCAGCCCCAGCATTTT
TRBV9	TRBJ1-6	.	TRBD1	CASSVGQGYSPLHF	TGTGCCAGCAGCGTTGGACAGGGCTATTCACCCCTCCACTTT
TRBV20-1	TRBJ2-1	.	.	CSARGLVFNEQFF	TGCAGTGCTAGAGGACTAGTCTTCAATGAGCAGTTCTTC
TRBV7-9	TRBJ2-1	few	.	CASSPRYNEQFF	TGTGCCAGCAGTCCCAGATACAATGAGCAGTTCTTC
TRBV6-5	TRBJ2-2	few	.	CASTRNTGELFF	TGTGCCAGCACTAGGAACACCGGGGAGCTGTTTTTT